These 19 T cell receptor beta chains share one sample of origin, sequenced in a study of blood T cell repertoires in COVID-19. Some clones are missing from TCRdb's copy, which holds only in-frame ones; the method was immunoSEQ multiplex PCR. The sample includes 100,000 to 150,000 clones, around four fifths of them seen just once. The sequenced sample was peripheral blood. Every receptor here comes from a man at least 80 years old with COVID-19, enrolled during active disease.

This clone was observed at least ten times. The gene calls are TRBV4-2 and TRBJ2-7, with TRBD1 matching 10 bases. The CDR3 contains 14 residues. Germline V gene lookup returns CDR1 LGHNA and CDR2 YNFKEQ. J lost 5 bases, V lost 3 bases, and 4 bases had no gene match. This chain's CDR3 is CASSQWGQGNEQYF. Written as DNA, the CDR3 is TGTGCCAGCAGCCAGTGGGGACAGGGGAACGAGCAGTACTTC.

J is TRBJ1-5 and V is TRBV2, with 11 bases matching TRBD1. Germline CDR1 reads SNHLY; CDR2 reads FYNNEI. The ends lost 5 bases at V and 6 bases at J; junction bases unmatched: 3. This CDR3 has 14 residues. The CDR3 loop is CASSLDRGLQPQHF. The DNA of the CDR3 is TGTGCCAGCAGTCTGGACAGGGGGCTTCAGCCCCAGCATTTT.

The genes are TRBV4-2 and TRBJ2-7; TRBD2 matches at 7 bases. This CDR3 region has 16 residues. J was trimmed by 2 bases and V by 1 base; bases with no gene match: 8. CDR1 and CDR2 (germline): LGHNA, YNFKEQ. This chain's CDR3 is CASSQVSLAAPYEQYF. Written as DNA, the CDR3 is TGTGCCAGCAGCCAAGTCTCTCTAGCGGCCCCCTACGAGCAGTACTTC.

The genes are TRBV18 and TRBJ2-7; 13 nucleotides align to TRBD2. With V trimmed by 5 bases and J by 6 bases, 7 bases remained unmatched. CDR1 and CDR2 (germline): KGHSH, LQKENI. CDR3 length equals 15 residues. CDR3 protein: CASSALAGGKSEQYF. CDR3 in DNA: TGTGCCAGCTCAGCACTAGCGGGAGGGAAAAGCGAGCAGTACTTC.

Here the CDR3 DNA reads TGTGCCAGCAGCTTGGCAGGTCGGGGGTCTGGGGCCAACGTCCTGACTTTC. It translates to CASSLAGRGSGANVLTF. This sequence joins TRBV5-4 and TRBJ2-6; the D gene is possibly TRBD2 (6 bases). The CDR3 sequence is 17 residues long. Germline V gene sequence: CDR1 SGHNT, CDR2 YYREEE (reference sequence). V dropped 0 bases and J dropped 1 base, with 11 bases sitting between them.

The V call is TRBV9, the J call TRBJ2-3; 11 nucleotides match TRBD2. Per the germline V gene, CDR1 is SGDLS and CDR2 is YYNGEE. CDR3 size: 16 residues. Germline trimming cut 3 bases from V and 7 bases from J; bases unmatched to any gene: 10. The CDR3 reads CASSDPLAGEKYTQYF. The CDR3 bases are TGTGCCAGCAGCGACCCACTAGCGGGAGAAAAGTATACGCAGTATTTT.

The chain couples TRBV6-2 or TRBV6-3 to TRBJ2-1; TRBD2 matches 12 bases. The J segment lost 5 bases and the V segment lost 4 bases, leaving 3 bases of the junction unmatched. Per germline, CDR1 MNHEY and CDR2 SVGEGT. This CDR3 has 15 amino acids. The DNA for the CDR3 is TGTGCCAGCAGTTGGTGGACTAGCGGGAACAATGAGCAGTTCTTC. Protein sequence: CASSWWTSGNNEQFF.

The rearrangement links TRBV6-6 to TRBJ2-2; 9 bases fit TRBD2. The CDR3 consists of 16 residues. With V trimmed by 7 bases and J by 1 base, 7 bases remained unmatched. Germline CDR1 MNHNY, CDR2 SVGAGI (reference sequence). The CDR3 spells CASTILAGLNTGELFF. In DNA, the CDR3 is TGTGCCAGCACCATACTAGCGGGTTTGAACACCGGGGAGCTGTTTTTT.

In its sample, this clone was seen a few times. The chain is built from TRBV7-9 and TRBJ1-4; no definite D call. The CDR3 spans 15 residues. CDR1 and CDR2 from the germline V gene are SEHNR and FQNEAQ (reference sequence). V was pared by 0 bases and J by 7 bases, with 12 bases between. CDR3 amino acids: CASSLARADLEKLFF. The CDR3 nucleotides are TGTGCCAGCAGCTTAGCGCGGGCAGACCTTGAAAAACTGTTTTTT.

The gene calls are TRBV27 and TRBJ2-5; the D is unclear. The V gene lost 2 bases and the J gene lost 1 base, with 8 bases spanning the gap. CDR1 and CDR2 (germline): MNHEY, SMNVEV (reference sequence). The CDR3 loop spans 14 amino acids. The CDR3 sequence is CASSLLGSQETQYF. CDR3 coding DNA: TGTGCCAGCAGTTTACTTGGCAGCCAAGAGACCCAGTACTTC.

The CDR3 here is CAITSGRGTEAFF. The CDR3 DNA reads as TGTGCCATCACATCAGGGCGGGGCACTGAAGCTTTCTTT. This chain connects TRBV10-3 to TRBJ1-1; a possible D gene is TRBD1 (5 bases). Trimming removed 7 bases from V and 4 bases from J, with 13 bases in between. Germline-derived CDR1 and CDR2 are ENHRY and SYGVKD. CDR3 length: 13 residues.

The chain's CDR3 is CASSQGTGAGWPQHF. In nucleotides, the CDR3 is TGTGCCAGCAGCCAAGGGACAGGGGCCGGTTGGCCCCAGCATTTT. V usage is TRBV7-9 and J usage is TRBJ1-5; TRBD1 matches at 10 bases. The CDR3 is 15 residues long. Germline V lookup: CDR1 SEHNR, CDR2 FQNEAQ (reference sequence). J gave up 9 bases and V 5 bases, and 10 bases lay outside the gene matches.

This chain connects TRBV6-1 to TRBJ1-2; 12 nucleotides align to TRBD1. The CDR3 runs 15 residues. From germline, CDR1 is MNHNS and CDR2 SASEGT. V lost 8 bases and J lost 7; bases outside the gene matches: 11. CDR3 coding DNA: TGTGCCAGCGATTTGCCGGGACAGGGGGCCTCTGGCTACACCTTC. Amino acids: CASDLPGQGASGYTF.

The V gene is TRBV14, the J gene TRBJ2-7, with 10 bases that match TRBD1. The junction had 1 base not matched to a gene; V was cut back by 5 bases and J by 6 bases. From germline, CDR1 is SGHDN and CDR2 FVKESK. The CDR3 is made up of 12 amino acids. The CDR3 sequence: CASSWDRGEQYF. The CDR3 coding sequence is TGTGCCAGCAGCTGGGACAGGGGCGAGCAGTACTTC.

V and J are TRBV7-8 and TRBJ1-3; D is ambiguous. V was pared by 1 base and J by 0 bases, with 10 bases between. CDR1 and CDR2 from the germline V gene are SGHVS and FQNEAQ. The CDR3 covers 16 residues. The chain's CDR3 is CASSLVNMISGNTIYF. CDR3 nucleotide sequence: TGTGCCAGCAGCTTAGTGAACATGATCTCTGGAAACACCATATATTTT. The full variable domain, in which reference TRBV7-8 and TRBJ1-3 provide the parts outside the CDR3, is GAGVSQSPRYKVAKRGQDVALRCDPISGHVSLFWYQQALGQGPEFLTYFQNEAQLDKSGLPSDRFFAERPEGSVSTLKIQRTQQEDSAVYLCASSLVNMISGNTIYFGEGSWLTVV.

The chain couples TRBV2 to TRBJ1-4; 8 positions agree with TRBD1. Trimming cost V 5 bases and J 8 bases; bases outside gene matches: 7. CDR3 length equals 14 residues. Germline V gene sequence: CDR1 SNHLY, CDR2 FYNNEI. CDR3 bases: TGTGCCAGCAGTCCTCAGGGGGCAGGGGAAAAACTGTTTTTT. Protein sequence: CASSPQGAGEKLFF.

V and J are TRBV7-6 and TRBJ2-6, with 7 positions matching TRBD2. Looked up from germline, CDR1 is SGHVS and CDR2 is FNYEAQ. The CDR3 covers 15 residues. Germline trimming cut 2 bases from V and 2 bases from J; bases unmatched to any gene: 0. CDR3 amino acids: CASSLRGAGANVLTF. CDR3 DNA: TGTGCCAGCAGCTTACGGGGGGCTGGGGCCAACGTCCTGACTTTC. The whole variable domain, filled in from reference TRBV7-6 and TRBJ2-6, reads GAGVSQSPRYKVTKRGQDVALRCDPISGHVSLYWYRQALGQGPEFLTYFNYEAQQDKSGLPNDRFSAERPEGSISTLTIQRTEQRDSAMYRCASSLRGAGANVLTFGAGSRLTVL.

CDR3 nucleotide sequence: TGTGCCACCAGTGCGGGGTGGATTTCCGGGACTAGCAGACCCAATGAGCAGTTCTTC. Residues: CATSAGWISGTSRPNEQFF. The chain couples TRBV24-1 to TRBJ2-1, with 9 bases identical to TRBD2. This CDR3 has 19 amino acids. CDR1 is KGHDR, CDR2 SFDVKD, per germline. J was trimmed by 6 bases and V by 5 bases; bases with no gene match: 19.

CDR3 protein: CASSLQRGRSDEQFF. The CDR3 DNA is TGTGCCAGCAGCTTACAGCGGGGCCGGAGCGATGAGCAGTTCTTC. The gene calls are TRBV11-2 and TRBJ2-1; 7 bases line up with TRBD2. Germline-derived CDR1 and CDR2 are SGHAT and FQNNGV. V lost 2 bases and J lost 8; bases outside the gene matches: 9. The CDR3 spans 15 residues.